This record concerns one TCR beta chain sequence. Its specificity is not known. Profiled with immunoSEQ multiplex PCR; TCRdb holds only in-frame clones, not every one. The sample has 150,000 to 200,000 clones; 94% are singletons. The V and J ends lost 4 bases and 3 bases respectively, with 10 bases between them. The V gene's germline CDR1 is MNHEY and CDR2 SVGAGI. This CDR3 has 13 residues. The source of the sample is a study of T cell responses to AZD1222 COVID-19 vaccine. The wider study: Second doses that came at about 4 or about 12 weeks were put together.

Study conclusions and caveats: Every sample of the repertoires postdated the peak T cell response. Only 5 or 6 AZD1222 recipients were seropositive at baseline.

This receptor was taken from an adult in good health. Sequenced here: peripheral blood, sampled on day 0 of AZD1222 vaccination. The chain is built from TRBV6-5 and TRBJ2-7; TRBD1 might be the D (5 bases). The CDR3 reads CASSSPGLYEQYF. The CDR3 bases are TGTGCCAGCAGTTCACCAGGGCTCTACGAGCAGTACTTC.